This T cell receptor (beta chain) stems from a study of response to subunit inactivated influenza vaccine. Findings and limits, study-wide: The authors suggested that every seasonal influenza vaccination recruits few new T cells.

V was cut by 0 bases and J by 5 bases, with 14 bases left in between. Germline V gene data show CDR1 as KGHSH and CDR2 as LQKENI. This CDR3 comprises 15 residues. TCRdb ran MiXCR on the RT-PCR reads and lists one entry per CDR3 protein. The table records under 800,000 distinct CDR3 sequences, approximately 15% of them present only once. On this clonotype: Its cognate antigen is unknown.

This receptor was taken from a man aged 50 or older who received an inactivated influenza vaccine. This specimen was PBMCs from blood, taken around two weeks before vaccination. This chain joins TRBV18 and TRBJ2-7, with TRBD1 as a possible D gene (5 bases). The CDR3 DNA follows: TGTGCCAGCTCACCACCATTTCAGGGTGTCGACGAGCAGTACTTC. It translates to CASSPPFQGVDEQYF. Supplemented by reference TRBV18 and TRBJ2-7, the full variable domain reads NAGVMQNPRHLVRRRGQEARLRCSPMKGHSHVYWYRQLPEEGLKFMVYLQKENIIDESGMPKERFSAEFPKEGPSILRIQQVVRGDSAAYFCASSPPFQGVDEQYFGPGTRLTVT.